These 19 T cell receptor beta chains came from one sample sequenced in a study of T cell changes during pregnancy in multiple sclerosis. Produced via immunoSEQ multiplex PCR; TCRdb's table is partial and in-frame only. The table shows 85,000 to 130,000 clones, with under 95% occurring only once. The specimen was peripheral blood, collected before pregnancy. These receptors were obtained from a female donor with multiple sclerosis, enrolled in a pregnancy study.

The rearrangement uses TRBV9 and TRBJ2-3; possible D gene TRBD2, 6 bases. The V end was cut by 4 bases, the J end by 8 bases, with 11 bases between. Germline V gene lookup returns CDR1 SGDLS and CDR2 YYNGEE. This CDR3 spans 12 amino acids. The CDR3 is CASSPGETTQYF. CDR3 coding DNA: TGTGCCAGCAGCCCGGGGGAGACTACGCAGTATTTT.

The chain is built from TRBV18 and TRBJ2-5; D is unresolved. Germline V gives CDR1 KGHSH, CDR2 LQKENI. CDR3 length: 14 residues. The V gene lost 6 bases and the J gene lost 2 bases, with 13 bases spanning the gap. CDR3 nucleotides: TGTGCCAGCTCGCCCCTATATAATCAAGAGACCCAGTACTTC. Translation: CASSPLYNQETQYF.

The gene calls are TRBV11-3 and TRBJ1-1, with D unclear. Per germline, CDR1 SGHNT and CDR2 YENEEA. The length of the CDR3 is 15 residues. Between the trimmed V and J ends, which lost 0 bases and 4 bases, there was a span of 12 bases. DNA for the CDR3: TGTGCCAGCAGCTTAGATTCGGGATCGGCCACTGAAGCTTTCTTT. This translates into CASSLDSGSATEAFF.

This sequence joins TRBV10-3 and TRBJ2-2; TRBD2 aligns across 8 bases. Germline CDR1 reads ENHRY; CDR2 reads SYGVKD. The CDR3 consists of 14 residues. V was clipped by 10 bases and J by 2 bases; unmatched bases: 6. This CDR3 reads CATMGLENTGELFF. The CDR3 bases are TGTGCCACGATGGGACTAGAAAACACCGGGGAGCTGTTTTTT.

The V gene is TRBV18, the J gene TRBJ2-7, with 8 bases identical to TRBD2. Germline CDR1 is KGHSH and CDR2 is LQKENI. The trim removed 3 bases at V and 2 bases at J, leaving 3 bases unmatched. There are 14 residues in the CDR3. The CDR3: CASSPGTSTYEQYF. The CDR3 nucleotides read TGTGCCAGCTCACCCGGGACTAGTACCTACGAGCAGTACTTC.

The chain combines TRBV10-3 with TRBJ2-7, with D perhaps TRBD1 (6 bases). The V gene's germline CDR1 is ENHRY and CDR2 SYGVKD. This CDR3 comprises 16 residues. The V and J ends lost 6 bases and 1 base respectively, with 19 bases between them. The CDR3 spells CAIRPALSGQSYEQYF. The CDR3 DNA reads as TGTGCCATCAGACCCGCTCTCTCGGGACAATCCTACGAGCAGTACTTC.

This clone occurred a few times. The genes are TRBV5-1 and TRBJ2-2, with 11 bases fitting TRBD2. Looked up from germline, CDR1 is SGHRS and CDR2 is YFSETQ. This CDR3 spans 19 amino acids. Trimming at V came to 3 bases and at J to 4 bases, leaving 14 bases not matched to a gene. The CDR3 loop is CASSYGTSGLSMFTGELFF. Here the CDR3 DNA reads TGCGCCAGCAGCTACGGGACTAGCGGCCTGAGTATGTTCACCGGGGAGCTGTTTTTT. Full variable domain (remainder filled in from reference TRBV5-1 and TRBJ2-2): KAGVTQTPRYLIKTRGQQVTLSCSPISGHRSVSWYQQTPGQGLQFLFEYFSETQRNKGNFPGRFSGRQFSNSRSEMNVSTLELGDSALYLCASSYGTSGLSMFTGELFFGEGSRLTVL.

The sample holds one count of this clone. This chain links TRBV28 with TRBJ2-2; weak D call: TRBD1 (6 bases). The CDR3 length is 13 residues. Per germline, CDR1 MDHEN and CDR2 SYDVKM. The germline V and J ends were trimmed by 11 bases and 1 base, with 11 bases remaining between them. The CDR3, as DNA: TGTGCCGGGGGCCCGGTGAACACCGGGGAGCTGTTTTTT. This translates into CAGGPVNTGELFF. Looking up the rest from reference TRBV28 and TRBJ2-2 gives the full variable domain: DVKVTQSSRYLVKRTGEKVFLECVQDMDHENMFWYRQDPGLGLRLIYFSYDVKMKEKGDIPEGYSVSREKKERFSLILESASTNQTSMYLCAGGPVNTGELFFGEGSRLTVL.

The chain couples TRBV30 to TRBJ2-5; 8 bases are a match to TRBD2. CDR1 is GTSNPN, CDR2 SVGIG, per germline (reference sequence). The CDR3 spans 16 residues. The V gene end was trimmed by 2 bases and the J gene end by 3 bases; junction bases not matched to a gene: 11. CDR3 in DNA: TGTGCCTGGAGTACGGGCCGAGCGGGGGAAAAAGAGACCCAGTACTTC. This sequence encodes CAWSTGRAGEKETQYF.

This clone was counted once. V is TRBV18 and J is TRBJ2-2; 11 bases match TRBD2. CDR1 and CDR2 (germline): KGHSH, LQKENI. J was trimmed by 2 bases and V by 0 bases; bases with no gene match: 2. The CDR3 runs to 17 residues. CDR3 sequence (DNA): TGTGCCAGCTCACCACCGGGACTAGCGGTCAACACCGGGGAGCTGTTTTTT. It yields the protein CASSPPGLAVNTGELFF.

J is TRBJ2-3 and V is TRBV5-5; a weak D match, TRBD1 (5 bases). Germline V gene sequence: CDR1 SGHKS, CDR2 YYEKEE (reference sequence). V dropped 1 base and J dropped 2 bases, with 8 bases sitting between them. The CDR3 is 14 amino acids. This CDR3 reads CASSLSGNTDTQYF. CDR3 nucleotides: TGTGCCAGCAGCTTGTCAGGGAACACAGATACGCAGTATTTT.

The chain links TRBV6-6 to TRBJ2-5, with D unclear. V lost 0 bases and J 0 bases, leaving 8 bases between the germline ends. Per germline, CDR1 MNHNY and CDR2 SVGAGI (reference sequence). This CDR3 has 15 residues. The CDR3 loop is CASSYSPQYQETQYF. DNA of the CDR3: TGTGCCAGCAGTTACTCGCCGCAGTACCAAGAGACCCAGTACTTC.

The chain links TRBV28 to TRBJ2-7; TRBD1 might be the D (6 bases). Germline V gives CDR1 MDHEN, CDR2 SYDVKM. This CDR3 contains 14 residues. Trimming cost V 4 bases and J 2 bases, with 12 bases left between them. CDR3 loop: CASSYYRDTYEQYF. CDR3 bases: TGTGCCAGCAGTTATTACAGGGATACCTACGAGCAGTACTTC.

This clone came up a few times. V and J are TRBV30 and TRBJ1-6; 8 bases map to TRBD1. Germline lookup yields CDR1 GTSNPN and CDR2 SVGIG (reference sequence). This CDR3 spans 15 amino acids. With V trimmed by 2 bases and J by 9 bases, 9 bases remained unmatched. The CDR3 nucleotides are TGTGCCTGGAGTCCTGGACAGGGCAATATTTCACCCCTCCACTTT. Translation: CAWSPGQGNISPLHF.

The V and J genes are TRBV5-4 and TRBJ1-1; D unresolved. CDR3 size: 16 residues. CDR1 is SGHNT, CDR2 YYREEE, per germline (reference sequence). V was trimmed by 0 bases and J by 4 bases, leaving 16 bases between them. The CDR3 DNA is TGTGCCAGCAGCTTGGAGGTGGGCGCTTTTGGCACTGAAGCTTTCTTT. Translating gives CASSLEVGAFGTEAFF.

V and J are TRBV6-5 and TRBJ1-1, with D possibly matching TRBD1 (5 bases). Trimming pared 8 bases from V and 2 bases from J, leaving 15 bases between. This CDR3 contains 14 residues. Germline CDR1 reads MNHEY; CDR2 reads SVGAGI. CDR3 in DNA: TGTGCCAGCCGTTCTGCGGGGGAAAACACTGAAGCTTTCTTT. Translated, it gives CASRSAGENTEAFF.

J is TRBJ1-1 and V is TRBV29-1, with a possible D match to TRBD1 (6 bases). CDR1 is SQVTM, CDR2 ANQGSEA, per germline. Trimming left V 4 bases short and J 0 bases short, with 18 bases between. CDR3 length equals 16 residues. This CDR3 reads CSVVLTGHLLNTEAFF. CDR3 DNA: TGCAGCGTTGTGCTGACAGGCCATTTACTGAACACTGAAGCTTTCTTT.

V and J are TRBV29-1 and TRBJ2-1, with 8 bases identical to TRBD1. CDR1 and CDR2 (germline): SQVTM, ANQGSEA. Losses at the gene ends were 6 bases for V and 9 bases for J; bases not matched to a gene: 10. CDR3 length: 13 residues. CDR3 sequence: CSVGTGGIGEQFF. The CDR3 DNA sequence: TGCAGCGTCGGGACAGGAGGCATCGGTGAGCAGTTCTTC.

V is TRBV4-1 and J is TRBJ2-5; maybe TRBD2 (5 bases). The germline V and J ends were trimmed by 3 bases and 5 bases, with 16 bases remaining between them. CDR1 and CDR2 (germline): MGHRA, YSYEKL. The CDR3 extends over 15 amino acids. CDR3 protein: CASSQLARDTETQYF. The CDR3 DNA reads as TGCGCCAGCAGCCAGTTAGCTCGGGATACGGAGACCCAGTACTTC.